This record covers a single T cell receptor beta chain. The data are from a study of blood T cell repertoires in COVID-19. Study details: COVID-19 samples from acute and convalescent phases originated in the United States, Italy and Spain. PBMCs, B-cell-depleted T cells, or T cells provided the cDNA or gDNA that made up the material.

As handled by the study authors: Reference gene primer amplification gave nucleated cell count estimates. The table came from immunoSEQ multiplex PCR; TCRdb's copy has only in-frame clones and leaves some out. V and J calls and clone size are copied from that table; D and trimming were computed from the DNA. The profile shows some 150,000 clones, around 80% of them singletons. There are 15 residues in the CDR3. CDR1 is KGHSH and CDR2 is LQKENI in the germline V gene. The V and J ends lost 2 bases and 4 bases, in that order; junction bases with no gene match: 5. Sequenced material: peripheral blood. The rearrangement uses TRBV18 and TRBJ2-4; 7 bases match TRBD1. This clonotype was obtained from a human donor in a cohort sampled during active COVID-19. The CDR3 region has the DNA TGTGCCAGCTCACCATCGATGGGACAGAAAAACATTCAGTACTTC. It translates to CASSPSMGQKNIQYF.